The 3 T cell receptor beta chains given below trace back to one sample, sequenced in a study of T cells in Graves' hyperthyroidism and ophthalmopathy. From RNA transcripts, TCR beta CDR3 regions were amplified. Primed by the HTBI set, a first-round RT-PCR was run on the TCR CDR3. TCRdb used MiXCR to reprocess the multiplex PCR reads, holding one entry per CDR3 protein. The table has 350,000 to 400,000 distinct CDR3 sequences, 19% seen once; the top ten hold around 3.6%. The sample taken for sequencing was blood. The receptors shown here come from a woman younger than 35 with Graves' hyperthyroidism.

This clonotype was counted many times. The chain links TRBV12-3 or TRBV12-4 to TRBJ1-6; D gene ambiguous. The CDR3 totals 14 residues. V dropped 6 bases and J dropped 6 bases, with 12 bases sitting between them. The DNA of the CDR3 is TGTGCCAGCAGGCGGACGATGGCTAATTCACCCCTCCACTTT. This codes for CASRRTMANSPLHF.

The chain employs TRBV6-1 and TRBJ2-5; possible D gene TRBD1, 7 bases. CDR3 size: 15 residues. The germline CDR1 and CDR2 sequences are MNHNS and SASEGT. Trimming took off 6 bases at V and 5 bases at J, with 19 bases between the two ends. The DNA of the CDR3 is TGTGCCAGCAGCCCCGGGACAGTCCGGGGGGAGACCCAGTACTTC. This codes for CASSPGTVRGETQYF.

This clonotype has ten or more counts. This chain connects TRBV7-8 to TRBJ2-7; possibly TRBD1 for D (6 bases). CDR1 SGHVS and CDR2 FQNEAQ come from the germline V gene. This CDR3 comprises 14 residues. Trimming left V 4 bases short and J 1 base short, with 11 bases between. The CDR3 loop reads CASSSTQGSYEQYF. CDR3 nucleotides: TGTGCCAGCAGCTCAACACAGGGATCCTACGAGCAGTACTTC.